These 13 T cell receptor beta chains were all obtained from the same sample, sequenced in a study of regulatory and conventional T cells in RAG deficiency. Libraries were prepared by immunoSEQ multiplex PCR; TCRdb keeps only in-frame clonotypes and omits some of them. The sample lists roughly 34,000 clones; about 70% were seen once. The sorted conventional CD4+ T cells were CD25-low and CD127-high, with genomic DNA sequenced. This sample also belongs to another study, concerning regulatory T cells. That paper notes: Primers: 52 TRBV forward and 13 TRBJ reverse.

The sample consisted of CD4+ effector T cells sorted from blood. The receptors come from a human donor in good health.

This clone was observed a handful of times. The CDR3 sequence is CASSLGQGWDAGHEKLFF. CDR3 in DNA: TGTGCCAGCAGCTTGGGACAGGGATGGGATGCTGGTCATGAAAAACTGTTTTTT. The chain couples TRBV5-8 to TRBJ1-4, with 7 bases identical to TRBD1. The CDR3 extends over 18 amino acids. The germline V gene has CDR1 SGHTS and CDR2 YDEGEE. V gave up 0 bases and J gave up 6 bases; unmatched junction bases: 14.

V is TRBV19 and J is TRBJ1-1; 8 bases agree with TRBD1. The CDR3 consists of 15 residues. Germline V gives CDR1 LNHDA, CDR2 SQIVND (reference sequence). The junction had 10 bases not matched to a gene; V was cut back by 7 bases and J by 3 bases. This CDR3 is CASNRQGPLHTEAFF. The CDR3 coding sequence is TGTGCCAGTAATCGACAGGGGCCCCTTCACACTGAAGCTTTCTTT.

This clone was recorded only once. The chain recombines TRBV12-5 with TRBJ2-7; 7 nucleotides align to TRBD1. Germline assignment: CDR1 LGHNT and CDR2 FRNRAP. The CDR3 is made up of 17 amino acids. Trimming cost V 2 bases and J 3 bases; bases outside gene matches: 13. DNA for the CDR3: TGTGCTAGTGGTTTGATCTCCCCGGGACAGATTAACTACGAGCAGTACTTC. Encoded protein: CASGLISPGQINYEQYF. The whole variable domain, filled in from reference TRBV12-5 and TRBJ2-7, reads DARVTQTPRHKVTEMGQEVTMRCQPILGHNTVFWYRQTMMQGLELLAYFRNRAPLDDSGMPKDRFSAEMPDATLATLKIQPSEPRDSAVYFCASGLISPGQINYEQYFGPGTRLTVT.

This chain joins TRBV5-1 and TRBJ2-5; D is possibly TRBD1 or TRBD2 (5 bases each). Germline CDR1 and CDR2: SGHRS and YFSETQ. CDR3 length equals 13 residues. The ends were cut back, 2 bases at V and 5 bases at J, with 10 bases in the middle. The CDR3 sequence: CASSFRGGETQYF. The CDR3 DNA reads TGCGCCAGCAGCTTTCGGGGCGGGGAGACCCAGTACTTC.

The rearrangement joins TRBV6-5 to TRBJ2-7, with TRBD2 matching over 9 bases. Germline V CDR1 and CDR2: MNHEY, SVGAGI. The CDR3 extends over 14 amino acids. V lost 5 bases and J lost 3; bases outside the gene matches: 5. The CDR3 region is CASSRAGGGYEQYF. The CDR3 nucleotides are TGTGCCAGCAGTAGAGCGGGGGGCGGCTACGAGCAGTACTTC.

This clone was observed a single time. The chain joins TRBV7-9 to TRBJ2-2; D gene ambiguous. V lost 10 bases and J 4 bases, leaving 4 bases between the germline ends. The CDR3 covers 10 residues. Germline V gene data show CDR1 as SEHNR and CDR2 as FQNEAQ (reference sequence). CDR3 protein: CAKGTGELFF. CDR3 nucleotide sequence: TGTGCCAAAGGCACCGGGGAGCTGTTTTTT.

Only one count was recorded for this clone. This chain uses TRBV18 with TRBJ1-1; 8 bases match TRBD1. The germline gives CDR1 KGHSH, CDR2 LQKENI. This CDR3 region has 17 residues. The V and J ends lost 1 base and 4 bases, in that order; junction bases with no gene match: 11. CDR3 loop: CASSPLNSGTGSTEAFF. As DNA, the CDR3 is TGTGCCAGCTCACCACTCAATTCCGGGACAGGTAGCACTGAAGCTTTCTTT.

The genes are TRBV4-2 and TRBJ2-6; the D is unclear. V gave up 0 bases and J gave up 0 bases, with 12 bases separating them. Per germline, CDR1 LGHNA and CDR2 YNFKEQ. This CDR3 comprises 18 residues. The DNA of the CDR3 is TGTGCCAGCAGCCAAGAAAACGTTCTCAGCTCTGGGGCCAACGTCCTGACTTTC. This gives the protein CASSQENVLSSGANVLTF.

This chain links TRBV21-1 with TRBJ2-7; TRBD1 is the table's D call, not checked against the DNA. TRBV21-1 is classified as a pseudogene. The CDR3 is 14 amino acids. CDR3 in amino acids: CASSKDQSDYEQYF. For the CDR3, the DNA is TGTGCCAGCAGCAAAGACCAGTCAGACTACGAGCAGTACTTC.

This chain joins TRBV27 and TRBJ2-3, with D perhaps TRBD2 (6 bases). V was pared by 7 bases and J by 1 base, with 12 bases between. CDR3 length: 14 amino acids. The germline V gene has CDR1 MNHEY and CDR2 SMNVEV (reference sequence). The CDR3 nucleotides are TGTGCCAGCAAACCCCGCGGGGGCACAGATACGCAGTATTTT. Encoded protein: CASKPRGGTDTQYF.

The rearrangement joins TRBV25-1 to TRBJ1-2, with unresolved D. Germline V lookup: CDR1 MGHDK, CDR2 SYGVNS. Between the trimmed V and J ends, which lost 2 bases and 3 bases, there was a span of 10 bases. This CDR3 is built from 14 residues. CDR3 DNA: TGTGCCAGCAGTGAAGGGCTGAGTGACTATGGCTACACCTTC. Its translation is CASSEGLSDYGYTF.

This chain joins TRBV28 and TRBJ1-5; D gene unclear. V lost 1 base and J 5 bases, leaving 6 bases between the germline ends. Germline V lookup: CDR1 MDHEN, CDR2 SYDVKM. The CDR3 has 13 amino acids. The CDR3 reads CASSLLPDQPQHF. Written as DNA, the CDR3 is TGTGCCAGCAGTTTATTGCCCGATCAGCCCCAGCATTTT.

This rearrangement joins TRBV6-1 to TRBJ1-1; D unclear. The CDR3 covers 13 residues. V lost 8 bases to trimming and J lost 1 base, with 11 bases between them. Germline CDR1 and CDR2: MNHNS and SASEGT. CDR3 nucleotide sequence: TGTGCCAGCTCCGCCCACCAGAACACTGAAGCTTTCTTT. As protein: CASSAHQNTEAFF.